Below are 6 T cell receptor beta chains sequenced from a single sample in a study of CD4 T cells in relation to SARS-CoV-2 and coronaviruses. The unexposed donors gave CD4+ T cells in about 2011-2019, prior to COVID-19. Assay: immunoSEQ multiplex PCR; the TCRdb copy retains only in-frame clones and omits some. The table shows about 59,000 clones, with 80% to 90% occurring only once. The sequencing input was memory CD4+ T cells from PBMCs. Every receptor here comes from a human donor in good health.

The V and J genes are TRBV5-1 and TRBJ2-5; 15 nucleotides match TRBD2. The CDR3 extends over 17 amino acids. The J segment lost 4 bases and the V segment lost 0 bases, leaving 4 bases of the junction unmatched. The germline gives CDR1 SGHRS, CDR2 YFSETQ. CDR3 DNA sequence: TGCGCCAGCAGCTTGGACGGACTAGCGGGAGGGAGAGAGACCCAGTACTTC. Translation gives CASSLDGLAGGRETQYF.

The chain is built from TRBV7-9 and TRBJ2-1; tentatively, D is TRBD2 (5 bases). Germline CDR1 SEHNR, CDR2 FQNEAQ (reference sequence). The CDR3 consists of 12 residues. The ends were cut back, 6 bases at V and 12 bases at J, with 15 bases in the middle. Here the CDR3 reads CASSTNLRGQFF. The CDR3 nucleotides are TGTGCCAGCAGTACAAACCTCCGGGGGCAGTTCTTC.

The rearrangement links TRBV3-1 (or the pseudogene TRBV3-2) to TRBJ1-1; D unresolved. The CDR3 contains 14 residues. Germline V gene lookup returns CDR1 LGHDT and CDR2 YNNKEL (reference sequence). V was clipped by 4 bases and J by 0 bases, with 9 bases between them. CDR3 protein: CASSLRDMNTEAFF. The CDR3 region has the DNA TGTGCCAGCAGCCTAAGAGACATGAACACTGAAGCTTTCTTT.

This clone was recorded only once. CDR3 DNA sequence: TGTGCCACCAGTGCGATCGGAGGAAACACCATATATTTT. This gives the protein CATSAIGGNTIYF. The chain uses TRBV24-1 and TRBJ1-3; D is undetermined. Germline-derived CDR1 and CDR2 are KGHDR and SFDVKD. This CDR3 spans 13 amino acids. Trimming cost V 5 bases and J 4 bases, with 8 bases left between them.

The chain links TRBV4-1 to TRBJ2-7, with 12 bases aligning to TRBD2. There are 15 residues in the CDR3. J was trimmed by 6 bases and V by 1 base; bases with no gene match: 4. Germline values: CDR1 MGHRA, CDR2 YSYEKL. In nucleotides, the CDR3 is TGCGCCAGCAGCCAAGGGCCGGGACTAGCGGGCGAGCAGTACTTC. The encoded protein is CASSQGPGLAGEQYF.

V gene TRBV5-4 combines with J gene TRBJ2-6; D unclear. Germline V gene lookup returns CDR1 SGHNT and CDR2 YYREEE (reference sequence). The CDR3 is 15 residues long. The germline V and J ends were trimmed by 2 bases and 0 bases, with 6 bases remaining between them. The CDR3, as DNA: TGTGCCAGCAGCTTCCGGAGCTCTGGGGCCAACGTCCTGACTTTC. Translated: CASSFRSSGANVLTF.